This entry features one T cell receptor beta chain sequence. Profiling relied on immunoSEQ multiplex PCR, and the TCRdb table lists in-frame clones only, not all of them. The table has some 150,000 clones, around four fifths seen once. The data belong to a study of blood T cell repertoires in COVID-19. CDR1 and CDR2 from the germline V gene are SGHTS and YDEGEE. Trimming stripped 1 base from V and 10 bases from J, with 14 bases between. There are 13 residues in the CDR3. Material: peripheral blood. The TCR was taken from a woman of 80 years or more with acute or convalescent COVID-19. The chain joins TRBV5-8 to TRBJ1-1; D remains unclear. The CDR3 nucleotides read TGTGCCAGCAGCTTGTCCCTAAAACTCTCAGCTTTCTTT. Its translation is CASSLSLKLSAFF.